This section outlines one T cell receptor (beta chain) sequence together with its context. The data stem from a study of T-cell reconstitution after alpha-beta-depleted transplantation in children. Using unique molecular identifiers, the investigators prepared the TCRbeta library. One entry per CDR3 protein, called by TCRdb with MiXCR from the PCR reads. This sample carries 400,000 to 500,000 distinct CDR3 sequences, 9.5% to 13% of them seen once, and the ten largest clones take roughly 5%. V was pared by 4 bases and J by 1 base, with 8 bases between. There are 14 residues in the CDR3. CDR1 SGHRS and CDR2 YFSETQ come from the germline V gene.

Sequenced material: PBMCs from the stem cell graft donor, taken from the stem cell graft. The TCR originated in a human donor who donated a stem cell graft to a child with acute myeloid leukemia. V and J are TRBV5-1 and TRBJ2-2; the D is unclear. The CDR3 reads CASSRALNTGELFF. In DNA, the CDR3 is TGCGCCAGCAGCAGGGCCCTGAACACCGGGGAGCTGTTTTTT.